The present T cell receptor (beta chain) was sequenced within a study of radiation and T cells in renal cell carcinoma. Whole-study context: Nephrectomy followed 15 Gy stereotactic body radiation by 4 weeks. Study-wide findings and caveats: In blood, top tumor clones expanded by 2 weeks, shrinking by 4.

The CDR3 extends over 16 amino acids. The germline V gene has CDR1 SGHNT and CDR2 YENEEA. Unmatched junction bases numbered 7, after V lost 4 bases and J lost 1 base. Time point here: baseline pretreatment blood. The treatment here: 15 Gy SBRT to primary tumor, nephrectomy 4 weeks later. The tumor was a clear cell renal cell carcinoma. Clones were read by immunoSEQ multiplex PCR, and TCRdb kept only the in-frame ones, dropping some. The table shows approximately 110,000 clones, with roughly 80% occurring only once. About this clone itself: Antigen unknown.

The sample consisted of blood, taken from a patient whose treatment included radiotherapy and nephrectomy. The sequence was collected from a woman aged 60 to 75 with renal cell carcinoma. The chain uses TRBV11-3 and TRBJ2-3; 8 bases fit TRBD1. The CDR3 loop reads CASSYFPGQGTDTQYF. The CDR3 nucleotides are TGTGCCAGCAGCTATTTCCCGGGACAGGGCACAGATACGCAGTATTTT.